This T cell receptor (beta chain) was captured in a study of control samples from healthy donors and cancer patients. Sequenced by immunoSEQ multiplex PCR; TCRdb stores in-frame clones only, minus some. The data show about 61,000 clones, with around 90% seen just once and almost 6% held by the top ten. CDR3 length: 15 amino acids. Germline CDR1 reads LNHDA; CDR2 reads SQIVND (reference sequence). V dropped 4 bases and J dropped 0 bases, with 10 bases sitting between them. The chain combines TRBV19 with TRBJ2-1; D not certain. The origin of this receptor is a man in his sixties with colorectal cancer. What was sequenced was PBMCs. This chain's CDR3 is CASSTLTSSYNEQFF. The CDR3 DNA follows: TGTGCCAGTAGTACGCTAACAAGCTCCTACAATGAGCAGTTCTTC.